Listed here are 13 T cell receptor beta chains from one sample, sequenced in a study of cytomegalovirus exposure and HLA in healthy donors. Use of 60 Vbeta and 13 Jbeta primers characterized the PCR. Sequencing used immunoSEQ multiplex PCR; TCRdb keeps in-frame clones, though not all of them. The sample has 130,000 or so clones, about three fifths seen once. Sequences were obtained from PBMCs. The receptors shown here come from a woman between 40 and 50 years old in good health and CMV-seropositive.

V and J are TRBV6-5 and TRBJ2-7; tentative D call: TRBD2 (6 bases). The ends were cut back, 6 bases at V and 7 bases at J, with 19 bases in the middle. The CDR3 covers 14 residues. Germline loops: CDR1 MNHEY, CDR2 SVGAGI. CDR3 bases: TGTGCCAGCAGCCCCGGGACTGGGAAATGGGAGCAGTACTTC. Encoded protein: CASSPGTGKWEQYF.

The chain is built from TRBV7-6 and TRBJ2-3; TRBD2 is a possible D gene (6 bases). Germline assignment: CDR1 SGHVS and CDR2 FNYEAQ. The CDR3 loop spans 16 amino acids. The germline V and J ends were trimmed by 4 bases and 6 bases, with 20 bases remaining between them. The chain's CDR3 is CASSSRGGSAVDTQYF. In nucleotides, the CDR3 is TGTGCCAGCAGCTCCCGGGGAGGTTCGGCGGTGGATACGCAGTATTTT.

This clone is deemed medium-sized (0.01 to 0.1%). V is TRBV27 and J is TRBJ1-2; 7 positions match TRBD1. Per the germline V gene, CDR1 is MNHEY and CDR2 is SMNVEV (reference sequence). This CDR3 has 17 amino acids. V shed 6 bases, J shed 2 bases, and the junction held 15 bases outside the gene matches. The CDR3 loop reads CASRVLGQRHPNYGYTF. CDR3 in DNA: TGTGCCAGCAGGGTATTGGGACAGAGACACCCCAACTATGGCTACACCTTC.

The chain combines TRBV7-6 with TRBJ2-7; 8 nucleotides line up with TRBD2. The V and J ends lost 1 base and 5 bases, in that order; junction bases with no gene match: 10. This CDR3 has 16 residues. Per germline, CDR1 SGHVS and CDR2 FNYEAQ. The CDR3 reads CASSLGPGGGSDEQYF. As DNA, the CDR3 is TGTGCCAGCAGCTTAGGCCCTGGCGGGGGGTCCGACGAGCAGTACTTC.

The gene calls are TRBV28 and TRBJ2-1, with 12 bases fitting TRBD1. There are 16 residues in the CDR3. Germline V gene sequence: CDR1 MDHEN, CDR2 SYDVKM. V lost 7 bases to trimming and J lost 7 bases; unmatched junction nucleotides: 11. The CDR3 spells CASTPRGGQGANEQFF. The CDR3 region has the DNA TGTGCCAGCACCCCTAGGGGGGGACAGGGGGCAAATGAGCAGTTCTTC.

Here the CDR3 DNA reads TGTGCCATCAGTGGGACTAGCGGCATGAAAACCACCTACGAGCAGTACTTC. The encoded protein is CAISGTSGMKTTYEQYF. The chain employs TRBV10-3 and TRBJ2-7; 10 nucleotides align to TRBD2. CDR1 ENHRY and CDR2 SYGVKD come from the germline V gene. CDR3 length: 17 residues. V shed 4 bases and J 2 bases; nucleotides not matched to a gene: 11.

This clone was detected a few times. The chain links TRBV9 to TRBJ2-7; 10 positions match TRBD1. This CDR3 is 16 amino acids long. Losses at the gene ends were 0 bases for V and 5 bases for J; bases not matched to a gene: 8. The germline V gene encodes CDR1 SGDLS and CDR2 YYNGEE. CDR3 nucleotides: TGTGCCAGCAGCGTAGGAGGCGGACAGGGGGACCACGAGCAGTACTTC. Translated: CASSVGGGQGDHEQYF.

The chain is built from TRBV18 and TRBJ2-5, with 8 bases aligning to TRBD1. The length of the CDR3 is 14 residues. Germline V CDR1 and CDR2: KGHSH, LQKENI. V gave up 3 bases and J gave up 4 bases; unmatched junction bases: 4. The CDR3 loop reads CASSPQGAGETQYF. The DNA of the CDR3 is TGTGCCAGCTCACCTCAGGGGGCTGGAGAGACCCAGTACTTC.

The chain combines TRBV2 with TRBJ1-2; no definite D call. CDR3 length: 11 residues. V lost 5 bases and J lost 3, with 4 bases in between. CDR1 and CDR2 (germline): SNHLY, FYNNEI. CDR3 bases: TGTGCCAGCAGTCCGGACTATGGCTACACCTTC. Protein sequence: CASSPDYGYTF.

The chain employs TRBV19 and TRBJ1-5; the D is unclear. V dropped 7 bases and J dropped 2 bases, with 12 bases sitting between them. Germline CDR1 LNHDA, CDR2 SQIVND (reference sequence). This CDR3 has 14 residues. For the CDR3, the DNA is TGTGCCAGTAATGAGGGAATCGGCAATCAGCCCCAGCATTTT. Translation: CASNEGIGNQPQHF.

The rearrangement links TRBV28 to TRBJ2-1; 11 bases match TRBD2. The CDR3 length is 21 residues. Germline CDR1 is MDHEN and CDR2 is SYDVKM. Trimming cost V 4 bases and J 1 base; bases outside gene matches: 18. CDR3 DNA: TGTGCCAGCAGTTCATTTGAGGGACTAGCGGCCTGGAGATTGTCCTACAATGAGCAGTTCTTC. Protein product: CASSSFEGLAAWRLSYNEQFF.

This chain links TRBV2 with TRBJ1-1, with D maybe TRBD1 (5 bases). Germline V gene lookup returns CDR1 SNHLY and CDR2 FYNNEI. The V gene lost 8 bases and the J gene lost 11 bases, with 12 bases spanning the gap. The CDR3 is 10 residues long. CDR3 sequence: CASFSGGAFF. CDR3 nucleotide sequence: TGTGCCAGCTTTAGCGGGGGGGCTTTCTTT.

This clone turned up a few times. The chain combines TRBV27 with TRBJ1-5; TRBD1 matches 8 bases. The V segment lost 5 bases and the J segment 7 bases; nucleotides outside the gene matches: 10. The length of the CDR3 is 15 residues. Germline V gives CDR1 MNHEY, CDR2 SMNVEV (reference sequence). The CDR3 sequence is CASSPRQGRRQPQHF. In DNA, the CDR3 is TGTGCCAGCAGTCCACGACAGGGGAGGAGGCAGCCCCAGCATTTT.